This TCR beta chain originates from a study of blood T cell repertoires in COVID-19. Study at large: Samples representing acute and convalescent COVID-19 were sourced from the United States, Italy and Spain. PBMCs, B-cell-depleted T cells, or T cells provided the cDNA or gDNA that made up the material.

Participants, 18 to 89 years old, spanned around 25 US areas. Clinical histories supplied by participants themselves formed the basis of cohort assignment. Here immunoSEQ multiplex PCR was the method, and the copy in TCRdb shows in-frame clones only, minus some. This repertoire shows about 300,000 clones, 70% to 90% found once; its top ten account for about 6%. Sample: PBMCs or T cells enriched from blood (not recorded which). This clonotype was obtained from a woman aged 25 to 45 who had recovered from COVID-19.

CDR3 loop: CASRDRGVTEAFF. CDR3 bases: TGTGCCAGTAGGGACAGGGGGGTCACTGAAGCTTTCTTT. V is TRBV19 and J is TRBJ1-1; 10 bases map to TRBD1. The germline V gene encodes CDR1 LNHDA and CDR2 SQIVND (reference sequence). V was clipped by 6 bases and J by 4 bases; unmatched bases: 2. The CDR3 has 13 amino acids.